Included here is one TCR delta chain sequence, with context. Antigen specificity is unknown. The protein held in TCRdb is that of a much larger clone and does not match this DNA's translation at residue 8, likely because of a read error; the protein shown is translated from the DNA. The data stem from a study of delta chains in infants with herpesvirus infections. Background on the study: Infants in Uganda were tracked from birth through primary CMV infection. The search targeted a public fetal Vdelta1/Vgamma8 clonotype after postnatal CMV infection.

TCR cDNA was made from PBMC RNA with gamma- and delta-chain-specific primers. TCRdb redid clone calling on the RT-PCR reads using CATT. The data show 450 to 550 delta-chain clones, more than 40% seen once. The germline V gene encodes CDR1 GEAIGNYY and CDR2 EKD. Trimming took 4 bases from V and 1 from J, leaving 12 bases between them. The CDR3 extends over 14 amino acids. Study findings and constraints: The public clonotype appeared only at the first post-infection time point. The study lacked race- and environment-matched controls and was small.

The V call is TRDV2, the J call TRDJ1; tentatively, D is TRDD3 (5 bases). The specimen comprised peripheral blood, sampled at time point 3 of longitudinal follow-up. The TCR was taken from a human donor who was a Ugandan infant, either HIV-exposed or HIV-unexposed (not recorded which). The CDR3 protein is CACERGICTDKLIF. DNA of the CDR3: TGTGCCTGTGAGCGTGGGATCTGCACCGATAAACTCATCTTT.